This TCR beta chain was sequenced for a study of CD8+ T cells in alopecia areata. Study summary: Twice daily, treated patients received 5 to 10 mg of oral tofacitinib.

Study outcomes and limitations: The study found TCR sharing across patients less clear than in mice, possibly for HLA reasons.

RNA was isolated and reverse transcribed to cDNA, the sequencing template. Profiling relied on immunoSEQ multiplex PCR, and the TCRdb table lists in-frame clones only, not all of them. This repertoire shows around 270,000 clones, 58% found once; its top ten account for more than 1.5%. Comments on this clone: Its antigen is undetermined.

The CDR3 consists of 16 residues. With V trimmed by 3 bases and J by 8 bases, 8 bases remained unmatched. Treatment specified: oral pan-JAK inhibitor, 5-10 mg twice daily. V usage is TRBV23-1 and J usage is TRBJ1-6; the match to TRBD1 covers 9 bases. TRBV23-1 is identified as an open reading frame with a role that is uncertain. This sequence was found in a human donor with alopecia areata. The source was CD4+ T cells sorted from blood, collected at week 24, from a patient treated with tofacitinib. The CDR3 sequence is CASSQDRGAGDSPLHF. The CDR3 coding sequence is TGCGCCAGCAGTCAGGACAGGGGAGCAGGGGATTCACCCCTCCACTTT.